Here is one T cell receptor (beta chain) with its context. Its antigen is not known. The data stem from a study of blood T cells in healthy people across ages. Study findings and constraints: Any changes in expanded clonotypes were possibly confounded, as donor CMV status remained unknown. With age, beta diversity per million T cells declined roughly linearly, significantly by about 40.

Sample-barcoded 5' priming and a J-beta primer mix drove a second PCR of roughly 6 to 12 cycles. Each cDNA molecule received a tag from a template-switch adaptor that had 12 random nucleotides. One entry per CDR3 protein results from TCRdb running MiXCR on the 5' RACE reads. In the table there are over 1.5 million distinct CDR3 sequences, around 50% of which are singletons. The clonotype was recovered from a woman aged 40-49 years in good health. The sample was blood.

CDR3 loop: CASSQYIRGGHSTDTQYF. In nucleotides, the CDR3 is TGCGCCAGCAGCCAATATATTAGGGGGGGGCATAGCACAGATACGCAGTATTTT. The chain is built from TRBV4-3 and TRBJ2-3, with TRBD2 as a possible D gene (7 bases). V lost 2 bases to trimming and J lost 0 bases, with 18 bases between them. Germline CDR1 and CDR2: LGHNA and YSLEER. The CDR3 spans 18 residues.